The 15 T cell receptor beta chains below all came from one sample that was sequenced in a study of healthy donors' naive CD4 and CD8 T cells. Starting from 500 ng of total RNA, TCR libraries were made with linear amplification. Each CDR3 protein gets one entry after TCRdb re-called the reads with MiXCR. The sample records around 200,000 distinct CDR3 sequences, about 70% being singletons. The specimen was naive CD4+ and CD8+ T cells sorted from blood, pooled from several donors. The receptors here all came from a pool of human donors in good health; the sample pools cells from several healthy donors.

The rearrangement uses TRBV6-2 or TRBV6-3 and TRBJ1-2; TRBD1 matches 7 bases. Trimming removed 10 bases from V and 1 base from J; junction bases left unmatched: 9. CDR1 and CDR2 from the germline V gene are MNHEY and SVGEGT. The CDR3 has 14 amino acids. The CDR3 DNA reads as TGTGCCACCGGGACAGCCCACCTTAACTATGGCTACACCTTC. Translated, it gives CATGTAHLNYGYTF.

The gene calls are TRBV21-1 and TRBJ1-6. TRBV21-1 is given as a pseudogene. The CDR3 sequence is 17 residues long. The CDR3: CASSPTEGIVYNSPLHF. The CDR3 nucleotides read TGTGCCAGCAGCCCTACTGAGGGAATCGTCTATAATTCACCCCTCCACTTT.

V is TRBV29-1 and J is TRBJ2-1; D is uncertain. Germline assignment: CDR1 SQVTM and CDR2 ANQGSEA. CDR3 length equals 14 residues. The germline V and J ends were trimmed by 5 bases and 4 bases, with 15 bases remaining between them. DNA for the CDR3: TGCAGCGTTCTGGTGGCTGAAAGGTACAATGAGCAGTTCTTC. Encoded protein: CSVLVAERYNEQFF.

The genes are TRBV27 and TRBJ2-3; no clear D. The CDR3 sequence is 13 residues long. Germline CDR1 is MNHEY and CDR2 is SMNVEV (reference sequence). V was cut by 6 bases and J by 6 bases, with 13 bases left in between. The CDR3 protein is CASRPSDEDTQYF. The DNA for the CDR3 is TGTGCCAGCAGGCCCTCAGATGAGGATACGCAGTATTTT.

The chain couples TRBV10-3 to TRBJ2-1, with a possible D match to TRBD1 (5 bases). The CDR3 consists of 15 residues. Trimming cost V 0 bases and J 0 bases, with 6 bases left between them. CDR1 ENHRY and CDR2 SYGVKD come from the germline V gene. Here the CDR3 reads CAISESDNSYNEQFF. DNA for the CDR3: TGTGCCATCAGTGAGTCGGACAACTCCTACAATGAGCAGTTCTTC.

The chain is built from TRBV19 and TRBJ1-5; 8 nucleotides match TRBD1. Trimming took 3 bases from V and 7 from J; bases not matched to a gene: 11. Per the germline V gene, CDR1 is LNHDA and CDR2 is SQIVND (reference sequence). This CDR3 has 16 residues. In DNA form, the CDR3 reads TGTGCCAGTAGTATCCATCGTGGACAGGGCTACCAGCCCCAGCATTTT. Translation gives CASSIHRGQGYQPQHF.

This clonotype appeared once. The genes are TRBV27 and TRBJ2-7, with D perhaps assigned TRBD1 or TRBD2 (5 bases each). The CDR3 consists of 13 residues. Trimming removed 4 bases from V and 5 bases from J, with 12 bases in between. Germline lookup yields CDR1 MNHEY and CDR2 SMNVEV (reference sequence). The CDR3 is CASSSGTRNEQYF. The CDR3 bases are TGTGCCAGCAGTTCCGGGACCCGGAACGAGCAGTACTTC.

The rearrangement joins TRBV29-1 to TRBJ2-7; 7 nucleotides agree with TRBD1. The germline gives CDR1 SQVTM, CDR2 ANQGSEA. The CDR3 contains 14 residues. V lost 5 bases and J lost 0; bases outside the gene matches: 7. In nucleotides, the CDR3 is TGCAGCGTTACGATGAGGGACAGCTCCTACGAGCAGTACTTC. Its protein is CSVTMRDSSYEQYF.

The chain combines TRBV29-1 with TRBJ2-1; D is uncertain. The CDR3 extends over 14 amino acids. Trimming cost V 1 base and J 7 bases, with 14 bases left between them. The germline gives CDR1 SQVTM, CDR2 ANQGSEA. This CDR3 is CSVEGSALLNEQFF. DNA of the CDR3: TGCAGCGTTGAAGGTTCAGCACTCTTGAATGAGCAGTTCTTC.

The chain employs TRBV6-1 and TRBJ1-2; 9 positions agree with TRBD1. Germline V gives CDR1 MNHNS, CDR2 SASEGT. This CDR3 region has 13 residues. Trimming cost V 6 bases and J 4 bases; bases outside gene matches: 3. In nucleotides, the CDR3 is TGTGCCAGCAGGTCGGGACAGGGCTATGGCTACACCTTC. This translates into CASRSGQGYGYTF.

This clonotype was observed once. The chain employs TRBV5-1 and TRBJ2-7, with 7 bases fitting TRBD1. Per germline, CDR1 SGHRS and CDR2 YFSETQ. The CDR3 length is 14 residues. V shed 4 bases, J shed 5 bases, and the junction held 9 bases outside the gene matches. CDR3 DNA: TGCGCCAGCAGCCCCACAGGGGTTGTCAACGAGCAGTACTTC. It codes for CASSPTGVVNEQYF.

V is TRBV29-1 and J is TRBJ1-1, with 11 nucleotides matching TRBD1. CDR1 SQVTM and CDR2 ANQGSEA come from the germline V gene. V lost 4 bases and J lost 10; bases outside the gene matches: 11. The CDR3 covers 14 residues. CDR3 protein: CSVVGGDRGYGAFF. The CDR3, as DNA: TGCAGCGTTGTAGGAGGGGACAGGGGGTACGGAGCTTTCTTT.

The rearrangement joins TRBV12-3 or TRBV12-4 to TRBJ2-3; TRBD2 matches 8 bases. The CDR3 extends over 16 amino acids. Trimming at V came to 7 bases and at J to 2 bases, leaving 11 bases not matched to a gene. The CDR3 here is CASTRSGSGTTDTQYF. DNA of the CDR3: TGTGCCAGCACTCGAAGCGGTAGCGGGACCACAGATACGCAGTATTTT.

V usage is TRBV29-1 and J usage is TRBJ2-7; D gene unclear. V lost 2 bases and J 0 bases, leaving 14 bases between the germline ends. CDR1 is SQVTM, CDR2 ANQGSEA, per germline. The CDR3 consists of 15 residues. The CDR3 spells CSVETTDGSSYEQYF. The CDR3 DNA sequence: TGCAGCGTTGAAACCACGGACGGTAGCTCCTACGAGCAGTACTTC.

J is TRBJ2-1 and V is TRBV6-1; unclear D gene. Germline CDR1 is MNHNS and CDR2 is SASEGT. The CDR3 length is 14 residues. V lost 5 bases and J lost 5, with 13 bases in between. The CDR3 reads CASSYAVPDNEQFF. In DNA, the CDR3 is TGTGCCAGCAGTTACGCAGTACCCGACAATGAGCAGTTCTTC.